This T cell receptor (beta chain) was profiled in a study of blood T cell repertoires in COVID-19. Data came from immunoSEQ multiplex PCR; TCRdb stores just in-frame clones and leaves some out. The sample holds tens of thousands of clones, around 81% seen once. This clone was counted between two and nine times. The sample consisted of peripheral blood. The sequence came from a man between 65 and 85 years old with acute or convalescent COVID-19.

CDR3 sequence (DNA): TGTGCCAGCAGCTTAGACCCCCGACAGGGGAATTCACCCCTCCACTTT. As protein: CASSLDPRQGNSPLHF. This chain links TRBV7-6 with TRBJ1-6, with 8 bases lining up with TRBD1. CDR1 and CDR2 from the germline V gene are SGHVS and FNYEAQ. J was trimmed by 7 bases and V by 1 base; bases with no gene match: 6. The CDR3 sequence is 16 residues long.